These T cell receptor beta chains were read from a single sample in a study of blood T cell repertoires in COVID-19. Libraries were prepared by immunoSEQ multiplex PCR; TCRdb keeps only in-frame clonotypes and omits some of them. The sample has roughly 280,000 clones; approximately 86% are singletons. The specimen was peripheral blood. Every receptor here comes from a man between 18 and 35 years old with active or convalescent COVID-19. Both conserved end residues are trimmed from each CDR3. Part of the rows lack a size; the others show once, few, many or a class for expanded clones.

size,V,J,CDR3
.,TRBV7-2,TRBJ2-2,ASSHVARYTGELF
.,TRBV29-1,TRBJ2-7,SVDSHDEQY
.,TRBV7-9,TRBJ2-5,ASSPRGGLAGPYQETQY
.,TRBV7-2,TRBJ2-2,ASVNGLPGELF
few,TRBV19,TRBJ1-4,ASSGQPHEKLF
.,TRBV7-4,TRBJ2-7,ARPPGQGKYYEQY
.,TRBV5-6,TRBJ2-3,ASSLSLYRGTDTQY
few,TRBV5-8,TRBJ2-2,ASSRTELNTGELF
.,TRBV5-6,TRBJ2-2,ASSLWGGRTGELF
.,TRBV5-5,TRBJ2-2,ASSRYLAGDVAGELF
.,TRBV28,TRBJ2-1,ASSLYGAGHHEQF
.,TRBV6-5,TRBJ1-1,ASSSAGSGTEAF
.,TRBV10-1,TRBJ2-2,ASSEPGNGELF
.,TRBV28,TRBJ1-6,ASSGGDGNSPLH
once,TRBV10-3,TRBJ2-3,AVRRSTGASTDTQY
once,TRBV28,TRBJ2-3,ASSLGTGSTDTQY
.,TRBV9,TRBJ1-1,ASSVTGGEAF
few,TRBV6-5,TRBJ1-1,ASSRDSRAGTEAF
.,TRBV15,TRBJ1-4,APLVRKLF
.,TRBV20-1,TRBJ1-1,SASAVLNTEAF
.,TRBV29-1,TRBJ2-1,SVDGGLPSDEQF
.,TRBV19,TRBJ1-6,ASSFAGQGISPLH
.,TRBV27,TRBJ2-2,ASSFGTSGRTGELF
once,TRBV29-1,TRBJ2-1,SVPTKDGYNEQF
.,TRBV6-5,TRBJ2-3,ASSLERGPGTDTQY
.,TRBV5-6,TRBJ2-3,ASRHGEGQGTDTQY
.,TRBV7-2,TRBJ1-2,ASSLDGHGYT
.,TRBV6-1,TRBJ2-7,ASSEGWDSGYEQY
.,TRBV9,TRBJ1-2,ASSVGRYYGYT
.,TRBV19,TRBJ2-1,ASRPTSGRDNEQF
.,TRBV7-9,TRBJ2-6,ARAGQGAIGANVLT
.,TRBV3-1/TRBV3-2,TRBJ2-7,ASSGRAGVGYEQY
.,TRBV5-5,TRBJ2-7,ASSLGGAGGDEQY